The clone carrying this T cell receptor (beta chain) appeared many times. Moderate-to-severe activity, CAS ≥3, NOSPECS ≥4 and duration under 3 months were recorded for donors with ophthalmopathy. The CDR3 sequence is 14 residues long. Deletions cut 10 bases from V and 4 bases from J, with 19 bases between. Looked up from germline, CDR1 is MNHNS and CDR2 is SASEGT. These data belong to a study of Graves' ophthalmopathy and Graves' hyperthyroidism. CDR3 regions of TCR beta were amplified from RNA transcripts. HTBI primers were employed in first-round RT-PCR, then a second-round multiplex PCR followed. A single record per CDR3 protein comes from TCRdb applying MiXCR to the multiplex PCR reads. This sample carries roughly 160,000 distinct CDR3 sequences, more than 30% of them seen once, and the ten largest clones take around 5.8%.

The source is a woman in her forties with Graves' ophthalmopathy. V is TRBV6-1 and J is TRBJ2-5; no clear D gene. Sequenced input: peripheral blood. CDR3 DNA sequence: TGTGCCACTACGGAGCCCATAGCCAGAGAGACCCAGTACTTC. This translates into CATTEPIARETQYF.